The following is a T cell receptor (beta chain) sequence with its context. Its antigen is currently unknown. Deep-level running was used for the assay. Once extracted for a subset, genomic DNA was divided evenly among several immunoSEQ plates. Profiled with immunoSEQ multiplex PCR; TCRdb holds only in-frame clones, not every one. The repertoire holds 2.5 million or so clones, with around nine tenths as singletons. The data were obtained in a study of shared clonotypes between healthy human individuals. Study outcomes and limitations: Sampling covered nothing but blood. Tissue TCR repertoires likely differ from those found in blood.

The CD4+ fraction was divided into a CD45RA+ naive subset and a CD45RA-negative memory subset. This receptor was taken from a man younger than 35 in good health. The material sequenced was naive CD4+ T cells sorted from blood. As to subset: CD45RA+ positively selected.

CDR3 coding DNA: TGTGCCAGCAGTCTTATGGAGGGGGGTAAGAACGAGCAGTACTTC. As protein: CASSLMEGGKNEQYF. The J gene is TRBJ2-7, the V gene TRBV27, with D perhaps given as TRBD1 or TRBD2 (6 bases each). The germline gives CDR1 MNHEY, CDR2 SMNVEV (reference sequence). CDR3 length equals 15 residues. V was shortened by 5 bases and J by 5 bases, with 19 bases between the two germline ends.